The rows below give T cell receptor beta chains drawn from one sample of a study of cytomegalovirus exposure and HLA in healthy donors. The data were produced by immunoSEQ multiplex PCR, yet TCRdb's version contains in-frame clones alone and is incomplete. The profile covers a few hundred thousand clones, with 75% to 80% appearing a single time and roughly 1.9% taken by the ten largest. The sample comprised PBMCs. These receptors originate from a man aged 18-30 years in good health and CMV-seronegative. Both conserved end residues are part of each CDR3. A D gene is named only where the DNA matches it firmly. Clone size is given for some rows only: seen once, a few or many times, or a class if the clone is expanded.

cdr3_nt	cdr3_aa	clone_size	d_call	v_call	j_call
TGTGCCAGCAGCTACGACAGGAACGAGCAGTACTTC	CASSYDRNEQYF	-	-	TRBV13	TRBJ2-7
TGTGCCATCAGTGACGCGACCGCAGGAGAGACCCAGTACTTC	CAISDATAGETQYF	-	-	TRBV10-3	TRBJ2-5
TGTGCCAGCAGCGCCGGCGCTAGCGGCACAGATACGCAGTATTTT	CASSAGASGTDTQYF	once	-	TRBV11-2	TRBJ2-3
TGTGCCAGCAGCTTTAGCCGGGAGACCCAGTACTTC	CASSFSRETQYF	-	-	TRBV11-3	TRBJ2-5
TGCGCCAGCAGCCCCTTTACAGGGAACTCCTACGAGCAGTACTTC	CASSPFTGNSYEQYF	-	-	TRBV4-1	TRBJ2-7
TGTGCTAGCAGCCCGACTAGCAGGGGAGGATACAATGAGCAGTTCTTC	CASSPTSRGGYNEQFF	-	-	TRBV7-7	TRBJ2-1
TGTGCCAGCAGCTTTAGACTAGCAGATACGCAGTATTTT	CASSFRLADTQYF	few	-	TRBV7-2	TRBJ2-3
TGTGCCAGCAGTTATTGGGGGCTTGAGCAGTTCTTC	CASSYWGLEQFF	-	-	TRBV6-5	TRBJ2-1
TGTGCCGTCCGGGGGGGGTCGACAGAGAACACCGGGGAGCTGTTTTTT	CAVRGGSTENTGELFF	-	TRBD2	TRBV27	TRBJ2-2
TGTGCCAGCAGCTTAGGGCTCCCGGCGGTTTACGAGCAGTACTTC	CASSLGLPAVYEQYF	-	-	TRBV7-2	TRBJ2-7
TGTGCCAGCAGCTTGGTGGGAGACAGGGGCTACGAGCAGTACTTC	CASSLVGDRGYEQYF	-	TRBD1	TRBV5-4	TRBJ2-7
TGTGCCAGCCAAAGACGGGGGGGCCTCTCCTACAATGAGCAGTTCTTC	CASQRRGGLSYNEQFF	-	TRBD2	TRBV7-8	TRBJ2-1
TGTGCCTGGGGAGGGGGGACAGGGGGCGAAAAACTGTTTTTT	CAWGGGTGGEKLFF	-	TRBD1	TRBV30	TRBJ1-4
TGTGCCAGCAGTTTATTTCCTGGACTATTCACAGATACGCAGTATTTT	CASSLFPGLFTDTQYF	few	-	TRBV27	TRBJ2-3
TGTGCCAGCCGCCTAGGCCCTGGGGCCAACGTCCTGACTTTC	CASRLGPGANVLTF	-	-	TRBV27	TRBJ2-6
TGTGCCAGCAGTCCAGCGGGGGGGAGAACAGATACGCAGTATTTT	CASSPAGGRTDTQYF	-	TRBD2	TRBV27	TRBJ2-3
TGTGCCATCAGTGGGGCGGGAGGGCCTTCAGATACGCAGTATTTT	CAISGAGGPSDTQYF	-	TRBD2	TRBV10-3	TRBJ2-3
TGTGCCTGGAGCCTAGGCGGCTCTTTATACGAGCAGTACTTC	CAWSLGGSLYEQYF	once	-	TRBV30	TRBJ2-7
TGCGCCAGCAGCTTGGCCACAGCGGACTACGGGGACCTATACGAGCAGTACTTC	CASSLATADYGDLYEQYF	-	-	TRBV5-1	TRBJ2-7
TGTGCCAGCAACCGGGGGTCCTACGAGCAGTACTTC	CASNRGSYEQYF	-	-	TRBV6-1	TRBJ2-7
TGTGCCAGCAGTCCCCCTCTCGGGTATGCCTACGAGCAGTACTTC	CASSPPLGYAYEQYF	-	-	TRBV28	TRBJ2-7
TGCGCCAGCAGCCTGACCCCTCCCGGGACAGGGGACAATGAGCAGTTCTTC	CASSLTPPGTGDNEQFF	-	TRBD1	TRBV5-1	TRBJ2-1
TGTGCCTGGAGTGTAAATATCTTCATTGGACTAGCGGGGGGCGGGTCCTACAATGAGCAGTTCTTC	CAWSVNIFIGLAGGGSYNEQFF	once	TRBD2	TRBV30	TRBJ2-1
TGTGCCAGCAGCTCAACGGGACAGGGGGGACTATCCTCTGGAAACACCATATATTTT	CASSSTGQGGLSSGNTIYF	few	TRBD1	TRBV7-2	TRBJ1-3
TGTGCCAGCTCTCGCAGGGACATTTACAATGAGCAGTTCTTC	CASSRRDIYNEQFF	-	-	TRBV18	TRBJ2-1
TGTGCCAGCAGTTTATCCGGGGGGCTGGGACAGCCCCAGCATTTT	CASSLSGGLGQPQHF	-	-	TRBV27	TRBJ1-5
TGTGCCAGCTCACCCGACAGGGAAGGGAACACTGAAGCTTTCTTT	CASSPDREGNTEAFF	-	TRBD1	TRBV18	TRBJ1-1
TGTGCCAGCAGTGAGTATGCGGGCGCGTACGAGCAGTACTTC	CASSEYAGAYEQYF	-	-	TRBV6-1	TRBJ2-7
TGTGCCAGCAGGGGGGGTTCTGGGGCCAACGTCCTGACTTTC	CASRGGSGANVLTF	-	-	TRBV7-9	TRBJ2-6
TGTGCCAGCAGTTACGCCCCACAGGGTTTCCCCGGGGAGCTGTTTTTT	CASSYAPQGFPGELFF	-	-	TRBV6-6	TRBJ2-2
TGTGCCAGCAGCTTAGACGGTTCTTATAGCAATCAGCCCCAGCATTTT	CASSLDGSYSNQPQHF	-	-	TRBV11-2	TRBJ1-5
TGTGCCAGCAACCCGCCCTTAACAGCTAACTATGGCTACACCTTC	CASNPPLTANYGYTF	-	-	TRBV28	TRBJ1-2
TGCAGCGCCGAGGGAGAAAAACTGTTTTTT	CSAEGEKLFF	-	-	TRBV29-1	TRBJ1-4
TGTGCCATCAGCGACCTCCTCGGACAGGTTACTAACTATGGCTACACCTTC	CAISDLLGQVTNYGYTF	once	TRBD1	TRBV10-3	TRBJ1-2
TGTGCCTGGAGTGTAGGTCAGGGGCGGAATGAAAAACTGTTTTTT	CAWSVGQGRNEKLFF	once	-	TRBV30	TRBJ1-4
TGTGCCAGTAGTGACAGGGGGTTGAAAGGCTACACCTTC	CASSDRGLKGYTF	-	TRBD1	TRBV19	TRBJ1-2
TGTGCCAGCAGCTTGAGGGCAGGCGGAGCGGGGAATGAAAAACTGTTTTTT	CASSLRAGGAGNEKLFF	-	-	TRBV7-2	TRBJ1-4
TGTGCCAGCAGTGATCGGGGGATTAACTATGGCTACACCTTC	CASSDRGINYGYTF	few	-	TRBV2	TRBJ1-2
TGTGCCAGCAGCTTGGATGGAGAGAGTTTCCAAGAGACCCAGTACTTC	CASSLDGESFQETQYF	-	-	TRBV5-6	TRBJ2-5
TGTGCCAGCAGCTTTTCAACCGAAAGACTGCCGAACACTGAAGCTTTCTTT	CASSFSTERLPNTEAFF	-	-	TRBV13	TRBJ1-1
TGTGCCAGCAGCGAGACAGACAATGAGCAGTTCTTC	CASSETDNEQFF	once	-	TRBV7-8	TRBJ2-1
TGCGCCAGCAGCCTGGGACAGGGGGCAACTAATGAAAAACTGTTTTTT	CASSLGQGATNEKLFF	-	TRBD1	TRBV5-1	TRBJ1-4
TGTGCCAGCAGGGTCTCAGGGGCTAACACCGGGGAGCTGTTTTTT	CASRVSGANTGELFF	many	-	TRBV7-3	TRBJ2-2
TGTGCCAGCAGCTTGGAGGGGCCGCGGGAGTACACTGAAGCTTTCTTT	CASSLEGPREYTEAFF	-	-	TRBV5-4	TRBJ1-1
TGTGCCAGCAGCCTAGCGCCCACCCCCACAGATACGCAGTATTTT	CASSLAPTPTDTQYF	-	-	TRBV6-4	TRBJ2-3
TGTGCCAGCAGGGACAGGGGTTACGAGCAGTACTTC	CASRDRGYEQYF	-	TRBD1	TRBV6-5	TRBJ2-7
TGTGCCAGCAGCTTTGGACAGGGCGGCGACACTGAAGCTTTCTTT	CASSFGQGGDTEAFF	-	TRBD1	TRBV7-9	TRBJ1-1
TGCGCCAGCAGCTCGACAGCTTTGAACTATGGCTACACCTTC	CASSSTALNYGYTF	-	-	TRBV5-1	TRBJ1-2
TGTGCCAGCACCAGCCCCGTCCTAGCGGGATCCACCGGGGAGCTGTTTTTT	CASTSPVLAGSTGELFF	-	TRBD2	TRBV27	TRBJ2-2
TGCAGTGCTTGGGACAGGGGGGAGCTGTTTTTT	CSAWDRGELFF	-	TRBD1	TRBV20-1	TRBJ2-2
TGTGCCTGGTCTTTGCAGGCCAATCAGCCCCAGCATTTT	CAWSLQANQPQHF	-	-	TRBV30	TRBJ1-5
TGCGCCAGCAGCTTGGCCGGACTAGCAACCTACGAGCAGTACTTC	CASSLAGLATYEQYF	-	TRBD2	TRBV5-1	TRBJ2-7
TGTGCCAGCAGTTGGGGGCGGGGGTCAACCTACGAGCAGTACTTC	CASSWGRGSTYEQYF	-	-	TRBV7-2	TRBJ2-7